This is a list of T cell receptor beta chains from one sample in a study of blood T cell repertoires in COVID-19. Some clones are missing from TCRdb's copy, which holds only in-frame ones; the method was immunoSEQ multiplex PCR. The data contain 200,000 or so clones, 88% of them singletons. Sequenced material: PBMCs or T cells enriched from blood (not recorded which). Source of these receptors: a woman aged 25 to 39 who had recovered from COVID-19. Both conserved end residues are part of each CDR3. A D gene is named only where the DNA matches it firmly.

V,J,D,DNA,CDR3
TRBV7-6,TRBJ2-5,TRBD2,TGTGCCAGCAGCTTTACTAGCGGGCAAGAGACCCAGTACTTC,CASSFTSGQETQYF
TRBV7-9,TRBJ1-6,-,TGTGCCAGCAGTCTCACAGGCCCCACGTCCCTCCACTTT,CASSLTGPTSLHF
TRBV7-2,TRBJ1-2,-,TGTGCCAGCAGCTTAAGCGCAGACTATGGCTACACCTTC,CASSLSADYGYTF
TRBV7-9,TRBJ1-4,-,TGTGCCAGCAGCACCACAGGTGGCCAATATGAAAAACTGTTTTTT,CASSTTGGQYEKLFF
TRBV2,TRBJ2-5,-,TGTGCCAGCAGTGAAGGGCTAGCTCACGAAGAGACCCAGTACTTC,CASSEGLAHEETQYF
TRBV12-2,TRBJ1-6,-,TGTGCAAGTCGCCCGGGACACCCTAATTCACCCCTCCACTTT,CASRPGHPNSPLHF
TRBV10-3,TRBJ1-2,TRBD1,TGTGCCATCAGTGAGTCGAACGGGGCAGGGGGCGTCTATGGCTACACCTTC,CAISESNGAGGVYGYTF
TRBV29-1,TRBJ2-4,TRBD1,TGCAGCGCACAGGGGCAGAAAAACATTCAGTACTTC,CSAQGQKNIQYF
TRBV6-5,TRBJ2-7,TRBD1,TGTGCCAGCAGTTACCGGGACAGGGGTACCTACGAGCAGTACTTC,CASSYRDRGTYEQYF
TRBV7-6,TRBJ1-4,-,TGTGCCAGCAGCCCCTCACAGGGAAGGACGACTAATGAAAAACTGTTTTTT,CASSPSQGRTTNEKLFF